This T cell receptor beta chain is from a study of CD8 T cells in Susac syndrome. Study observations and caveats: The study acknowledged a relatively small number of individuals in its TCR sequencing and HLA analysis.

Susac syndrome patients met recently defined diagnostic criteria for definite or probable disease. On this clonotype: No antigen is known for it.

Germline V gene data show CDR1 as MNHEY and CDR2 as SVGAGI. CDR3 length: 15 residues. V was shortened by 5 bases and J by 7 bases, with 17 bases between the two germline ends. RNA was extracted with the RNeasy kit, and a quantity of 0.5 to 1 ug was reverse transcribed using random hexamers. Across 54 Vbeta and 13 Jbeta, immunoSEQ multiplex PCR amplified TCR beta CDR3. Using its own MiXCR run on the immunoSEQ multiplex PCR reads, TCRdb lists one record per CDR3 protein. The table shows around 170,000 distinct CDR3 sequences, with roughly 94% occurring only once. Sample: CD8+ T cells from PBMCs. The TCR originated in a human donor with Susac syndrome. V usage is TRBV6-5 and J usage is TRBJ1-4; no clear D gene. DNA of the CDR3: TGTGCCAGCAGTGCACGGACCTCCAAAAGTGAAAAACTGTTTTTT. The encoded protein is CASSARTSKSEKLFF.